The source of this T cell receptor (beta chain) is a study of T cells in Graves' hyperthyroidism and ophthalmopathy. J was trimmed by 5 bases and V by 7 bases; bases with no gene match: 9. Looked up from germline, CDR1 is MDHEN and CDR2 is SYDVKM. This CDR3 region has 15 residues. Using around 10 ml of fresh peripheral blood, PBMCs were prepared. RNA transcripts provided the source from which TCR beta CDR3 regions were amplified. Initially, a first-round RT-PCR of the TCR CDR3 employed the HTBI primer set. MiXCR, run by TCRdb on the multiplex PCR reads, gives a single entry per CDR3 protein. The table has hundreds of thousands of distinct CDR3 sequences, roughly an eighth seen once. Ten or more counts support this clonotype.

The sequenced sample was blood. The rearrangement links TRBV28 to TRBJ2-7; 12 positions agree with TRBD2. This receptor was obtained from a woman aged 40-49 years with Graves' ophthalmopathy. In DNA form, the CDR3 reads TGTGCCAGCACCTATCTAGCGGGAGGGACCCACGAGCAGTACTTC. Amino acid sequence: CASTYLAGGTHEQYF.